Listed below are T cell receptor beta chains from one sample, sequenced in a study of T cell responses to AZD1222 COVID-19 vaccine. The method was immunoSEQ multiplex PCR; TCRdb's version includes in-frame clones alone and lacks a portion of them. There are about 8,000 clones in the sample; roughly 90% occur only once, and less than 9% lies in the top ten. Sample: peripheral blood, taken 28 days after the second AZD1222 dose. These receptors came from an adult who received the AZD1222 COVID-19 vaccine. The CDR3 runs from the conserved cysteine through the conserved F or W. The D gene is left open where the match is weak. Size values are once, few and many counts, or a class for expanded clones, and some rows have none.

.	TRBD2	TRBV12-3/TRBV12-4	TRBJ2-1	TGTGCCAGCAGTTCTCGGGGGGGCAATGAGCAGTTCTTC	CASSSRGGNEQFF
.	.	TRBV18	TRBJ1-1	TGTGCCAGCTCACCACCGGGGCAGGGCGAGAACACTGAAGCTTTCTTT	CASSPPGQGENTEAFF
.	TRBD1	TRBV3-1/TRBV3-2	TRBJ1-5	TGTGCCAGCAGCCACCCCAAGGGGGCTGGGAATGAGAGTCAGCCCCAGCATTTT	CASSHPKGAGNESQPQHF
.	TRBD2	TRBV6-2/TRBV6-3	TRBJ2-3	TGTGCCAGCAGCCCCTGGCTAGCGGGTCAGACAGATACGCAGTATTTT	CASSPWLAGQTDTQYF
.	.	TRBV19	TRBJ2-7	TGTGCCAGTAGTATAGGGGGACAAAACTACGAGCAGTACTTC	CASSIGGQNYEQYF
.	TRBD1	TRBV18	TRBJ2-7	TGTGCCAGCTCACCCGGACAGGGGTCTTCCTCCTACGAGCAGTACTTC	CASSPGQGSSSYEQYF
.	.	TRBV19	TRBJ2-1	TGTGCCAGTACGGAACAGAGTAGCGGACGGAATGAGCAGTTCTTC	CASTEQSSGRNEQFF
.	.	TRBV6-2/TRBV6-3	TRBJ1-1	TGTGCCAGCAGTTACTCCGTGAACACTGAAGCTTTCTTT	CASSYSVNTEAFF
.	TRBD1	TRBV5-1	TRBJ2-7	TGCGCCAGCAGCACACAGGACAGGTCGCACGAGCAGTACTTC	CASSTQDRSHEQYF
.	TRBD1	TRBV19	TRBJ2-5	TGTGCCAGTAGTATTACAGGGGTATCGGAGACCCAGTACTTC	CASSITGVSETQYF
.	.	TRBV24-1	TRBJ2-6	TGTGCCACCAGTGGTCAGGACACCAACTCTGGGGCCAACGTCCTGACTTTC	CATSGQDTNSGANVLTF
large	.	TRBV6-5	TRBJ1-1	TGTGCCAGCAGTTTTAAGAACACTGAAGCTTTCTTT	CASSFKNTEAFF
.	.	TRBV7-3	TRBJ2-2	TGTGCCAGCAGCCCGGACCCGAACACCGGGGAGCTGTTTTTT	CASSPDPNTGELFF
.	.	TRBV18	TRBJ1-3	TGTGCCAGCTCACCACGGGGCACCTCTGGAAACACCATATATTTT	CASSPRGTSGNTIYF